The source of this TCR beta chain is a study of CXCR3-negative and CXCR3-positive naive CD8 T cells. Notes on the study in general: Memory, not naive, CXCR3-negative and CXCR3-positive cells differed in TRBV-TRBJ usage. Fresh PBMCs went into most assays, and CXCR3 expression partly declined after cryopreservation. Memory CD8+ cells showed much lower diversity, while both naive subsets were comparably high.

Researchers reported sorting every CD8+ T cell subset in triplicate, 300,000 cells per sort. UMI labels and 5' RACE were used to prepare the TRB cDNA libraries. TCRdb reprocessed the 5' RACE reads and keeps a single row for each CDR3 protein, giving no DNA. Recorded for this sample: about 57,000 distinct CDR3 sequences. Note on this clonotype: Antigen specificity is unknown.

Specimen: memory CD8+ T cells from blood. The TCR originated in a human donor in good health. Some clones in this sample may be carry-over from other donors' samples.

CDR3 loop: CASRSSGADTQYF. The chain carries TRBV5-1 and TRBJ2-3; TCRdb's D call, TRBD2, is unchecked because there is no DNA. Germline lookup yields CDR1 SGHRS and CDR2 YFSETQ. The CDR3 totals 13 residues.